This TCR beta chain comes out of a study of cytomegalovirus exposure and HLA in healthy donors. Sequencing used immunoSEQ multiplex PCR; TCRdb keeps in-frame clones, though not all of them. The data show tens of thousands of clones, about 90% seen once. Study-wide results and limits: Cytomegalovirus association was listed for approximately 160 TCR beta chains.

About this clone: The target antigen is unknown.

From germline, CDR1 is SGHDT and CDR2 YYEEEE. The CDR3 is made up of 14 amino acids. J lost 2 bases, V lost 6 bases, and 8 bases had no gene match. The sequence came from a woman aged 18-30 years in good health and CMV-seronegative. The specimen sequenced was PBMCs. The chain is built from TRBV5-6 and TRBJ2-7, with 7 nucleotides matching TRBD1. Here the CDR3 reads CASTPQGVTYEQYF. The CDR3 DNA follows: TGTGCCAGCACCCCGCAGGGGGTGACCTACGAGCAGTACTTC.